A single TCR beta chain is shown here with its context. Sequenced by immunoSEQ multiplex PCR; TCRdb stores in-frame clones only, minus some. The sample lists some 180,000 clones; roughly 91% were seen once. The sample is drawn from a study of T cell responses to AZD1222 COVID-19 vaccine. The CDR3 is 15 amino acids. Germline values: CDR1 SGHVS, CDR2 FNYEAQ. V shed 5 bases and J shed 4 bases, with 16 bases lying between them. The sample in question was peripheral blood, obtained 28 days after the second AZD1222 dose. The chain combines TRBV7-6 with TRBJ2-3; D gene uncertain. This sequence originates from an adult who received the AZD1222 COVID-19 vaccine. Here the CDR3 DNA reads TGTGCCAGCAGCACCCGTGACCACGGTGCAGATACGCAGTATTTT. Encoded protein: CASSTRDHGADTQYF. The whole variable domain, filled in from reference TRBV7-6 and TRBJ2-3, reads GAGVSQSPRYKVTKRGQDVALRCDPISGHVSLYWYRQALGQGPEFLTYFNYEAQQDKSGLPNDRFSAERPEGSISTLTIQRTEQRDSAMYRCASSTRDHGADTQYFGPGTRLTVL.